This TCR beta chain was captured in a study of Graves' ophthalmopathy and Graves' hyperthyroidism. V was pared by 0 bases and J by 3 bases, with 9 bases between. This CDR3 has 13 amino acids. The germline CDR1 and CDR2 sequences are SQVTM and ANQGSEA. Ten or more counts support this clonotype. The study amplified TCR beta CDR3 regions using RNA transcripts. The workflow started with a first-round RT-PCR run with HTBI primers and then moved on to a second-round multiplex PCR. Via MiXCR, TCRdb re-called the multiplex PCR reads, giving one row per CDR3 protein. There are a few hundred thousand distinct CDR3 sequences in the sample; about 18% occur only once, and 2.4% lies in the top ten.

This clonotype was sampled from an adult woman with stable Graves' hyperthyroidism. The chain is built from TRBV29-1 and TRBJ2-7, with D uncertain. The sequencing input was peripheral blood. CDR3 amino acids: CSVEDRTSYEQYF. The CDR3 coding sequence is TGCAGCGTTGAAGATCGGACCAGCTACGAGCAGTACTTC.